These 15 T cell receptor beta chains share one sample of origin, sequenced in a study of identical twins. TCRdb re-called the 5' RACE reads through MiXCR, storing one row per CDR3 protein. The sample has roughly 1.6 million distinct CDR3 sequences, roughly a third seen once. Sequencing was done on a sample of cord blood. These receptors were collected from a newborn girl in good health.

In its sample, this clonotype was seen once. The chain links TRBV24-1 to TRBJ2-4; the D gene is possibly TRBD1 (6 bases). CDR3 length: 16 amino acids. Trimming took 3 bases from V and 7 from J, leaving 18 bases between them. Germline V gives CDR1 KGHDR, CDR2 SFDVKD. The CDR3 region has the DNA TGTGCCACCAGTGATGCCCCACAGGGTGGCTCGAACATTCAGTACTTC. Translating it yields CATSDAPQGGSNIQYF.

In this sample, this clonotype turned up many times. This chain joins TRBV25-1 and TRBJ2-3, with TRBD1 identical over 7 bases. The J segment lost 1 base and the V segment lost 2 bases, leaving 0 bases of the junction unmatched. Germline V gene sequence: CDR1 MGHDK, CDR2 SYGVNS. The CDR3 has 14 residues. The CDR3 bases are TGTGCCAGCAGTGAAGGGACAGGCACAGATACGCAGTATTTT. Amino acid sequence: CASSEGTGTDTQYF.

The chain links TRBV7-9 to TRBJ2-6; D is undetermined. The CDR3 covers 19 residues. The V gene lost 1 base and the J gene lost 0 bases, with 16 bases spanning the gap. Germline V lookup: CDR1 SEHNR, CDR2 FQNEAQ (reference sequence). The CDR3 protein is CASSLVRMGSSSGANVLTF. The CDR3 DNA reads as TGTGCCAGCAGCTTAGTCAGGATGGGCAGCAGCTCTGGGGCCAACGTCCTGACTTTC.

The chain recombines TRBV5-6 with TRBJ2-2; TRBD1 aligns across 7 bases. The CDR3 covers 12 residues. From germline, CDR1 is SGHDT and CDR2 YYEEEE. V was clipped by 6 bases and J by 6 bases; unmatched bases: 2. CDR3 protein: CASNRGAGELFF. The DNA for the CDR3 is TGTGCCAGCAACAGGGGAGCCGGGGAGCTGTTTTTT.

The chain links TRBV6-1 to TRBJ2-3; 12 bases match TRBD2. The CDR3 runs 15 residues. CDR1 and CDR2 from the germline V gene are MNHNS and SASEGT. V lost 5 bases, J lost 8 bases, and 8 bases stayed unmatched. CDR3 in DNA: TGTGCCAGCAGTCCCCGGACTAGCGGGAATGTTACGCAGTATTTT. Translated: CASSPRTSGNVTQYF.

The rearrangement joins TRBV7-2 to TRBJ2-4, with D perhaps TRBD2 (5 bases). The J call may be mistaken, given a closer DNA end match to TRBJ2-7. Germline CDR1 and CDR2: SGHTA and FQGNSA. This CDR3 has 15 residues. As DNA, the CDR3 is TGTGCCAGCAGCTTAGTGCCAGCGGATACCTACGAGCAGTACTTC. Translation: CASSLVPADTYEQYF.

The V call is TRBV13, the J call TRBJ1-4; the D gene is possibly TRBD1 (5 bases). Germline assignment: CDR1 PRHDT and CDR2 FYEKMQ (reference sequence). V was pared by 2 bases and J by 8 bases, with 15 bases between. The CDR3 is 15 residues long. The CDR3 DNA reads TGTGCCAGCAGCTTAAGGGGACCTTTGGCGGAAAAACTGTTTTTT. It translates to CASSLRGPLAEKLFF.

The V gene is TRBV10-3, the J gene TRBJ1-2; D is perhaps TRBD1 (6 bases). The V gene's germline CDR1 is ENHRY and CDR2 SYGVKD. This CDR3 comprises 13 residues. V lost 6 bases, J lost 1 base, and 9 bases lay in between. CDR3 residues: CAIRTGSNYGYTF. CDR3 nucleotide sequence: TGTGCCATCAGAACAGGGAGTAACTATGGCTACACCTTC.

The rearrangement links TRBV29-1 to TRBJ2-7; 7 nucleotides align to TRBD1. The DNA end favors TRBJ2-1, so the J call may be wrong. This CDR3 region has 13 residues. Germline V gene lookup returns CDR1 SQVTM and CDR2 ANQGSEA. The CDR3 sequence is CSVEGQSSYEQFF. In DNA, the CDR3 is TGCAGCGTTGAGGGACAGAGCTCCTACGAGCAGTTCTTC.

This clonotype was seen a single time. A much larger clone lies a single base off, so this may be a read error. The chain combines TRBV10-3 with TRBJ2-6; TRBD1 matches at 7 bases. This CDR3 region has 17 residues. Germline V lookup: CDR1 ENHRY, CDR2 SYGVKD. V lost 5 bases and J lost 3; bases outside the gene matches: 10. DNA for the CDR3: TGTGCCATCAGTAGACAGGGTACATCTGGTGGGGCCAACGTCCTGACTTTC. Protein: CAISRQGTSGGANVLTF.

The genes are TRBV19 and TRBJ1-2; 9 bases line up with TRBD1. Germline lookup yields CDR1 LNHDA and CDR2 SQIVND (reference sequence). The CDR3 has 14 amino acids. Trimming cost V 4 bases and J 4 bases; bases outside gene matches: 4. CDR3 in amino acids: CASSTGTGIYGYTF. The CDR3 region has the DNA TGTGCCAGTAGTACTGGGACAGGGATCTATGGCTACACCTTC. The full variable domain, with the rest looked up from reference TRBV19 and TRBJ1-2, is DGGITQSPKYLFRKEGQNVTLSCEQNLNHDAMYWYRQDPGQGLRLIYYSQIVNDFQKGDIAEGYSVSREKKESFPLTVTSAQKNPTAFYLCASSTGTGIYGYTFGSGTRLTVV.

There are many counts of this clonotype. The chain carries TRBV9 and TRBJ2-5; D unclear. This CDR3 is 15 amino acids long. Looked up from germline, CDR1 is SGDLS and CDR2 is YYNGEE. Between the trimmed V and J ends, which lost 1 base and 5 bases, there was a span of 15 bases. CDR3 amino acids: CASSVRGSTLETQYF. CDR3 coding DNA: TGTGCCAGCAGCGTACGAGGATCAACCTTGGAGACCCAGTACTTC. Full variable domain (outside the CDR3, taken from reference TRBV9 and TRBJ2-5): DSGVTQTPKHLITATGQRVTLRCSPRSGDLSVYWYQQSLDQGLQFLIQYYNGEERAKGNILERFSAQQFPDLHSELNLSSLELGDSALYFCASSVRGSTLETQYFGPGTRLLVL.

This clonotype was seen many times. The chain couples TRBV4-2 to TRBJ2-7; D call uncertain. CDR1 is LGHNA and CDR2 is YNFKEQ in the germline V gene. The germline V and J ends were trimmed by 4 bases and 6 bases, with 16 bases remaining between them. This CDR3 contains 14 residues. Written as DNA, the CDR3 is TGTGCCAGCAGCCCCGGACCTAGATCGCTCGAGCAGTACTTC. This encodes CASSPGPRSLEQYF.

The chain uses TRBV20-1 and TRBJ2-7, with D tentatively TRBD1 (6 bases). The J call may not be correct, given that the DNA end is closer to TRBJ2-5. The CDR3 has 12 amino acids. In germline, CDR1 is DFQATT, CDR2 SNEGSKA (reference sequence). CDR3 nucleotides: TGCAGTGCTAAGGACAGCAGGGAGACCCAGTACTTC. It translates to CSAKDSRETQYF.

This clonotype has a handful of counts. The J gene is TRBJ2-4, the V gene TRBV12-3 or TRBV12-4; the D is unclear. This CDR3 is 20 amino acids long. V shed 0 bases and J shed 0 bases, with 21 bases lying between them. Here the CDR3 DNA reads TGTGCCAGCAGTTTAGCGGATTGGCCCAAACACGTTCTAGCCAAAAACATTCAGTACTTC. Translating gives CASSLADWPKHVLAKNIQYF.